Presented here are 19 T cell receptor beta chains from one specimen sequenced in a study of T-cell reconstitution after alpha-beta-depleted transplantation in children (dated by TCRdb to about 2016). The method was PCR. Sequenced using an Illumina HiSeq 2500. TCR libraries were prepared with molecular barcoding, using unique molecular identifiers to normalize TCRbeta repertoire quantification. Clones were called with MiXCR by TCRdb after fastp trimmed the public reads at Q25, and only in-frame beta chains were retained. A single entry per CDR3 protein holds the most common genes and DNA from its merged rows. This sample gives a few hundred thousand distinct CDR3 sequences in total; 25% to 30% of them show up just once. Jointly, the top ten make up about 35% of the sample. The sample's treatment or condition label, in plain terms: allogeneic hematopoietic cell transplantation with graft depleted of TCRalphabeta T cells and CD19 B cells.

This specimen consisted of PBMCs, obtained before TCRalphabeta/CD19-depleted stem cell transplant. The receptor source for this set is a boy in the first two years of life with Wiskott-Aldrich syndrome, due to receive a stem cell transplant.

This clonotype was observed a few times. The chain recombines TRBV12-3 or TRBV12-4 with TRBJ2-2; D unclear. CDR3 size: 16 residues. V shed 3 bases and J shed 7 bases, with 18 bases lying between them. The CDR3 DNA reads TGTGCCAGCAGTTTGGGATTTCCCCCCTGGGGCGGGGAGCTGTTTTTT. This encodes CASSLGFPPWGGELFF.

This CDR3 reads CASSSTGFGVNEQFF. In DNA form, the CDR3 reads TGTGCCAGCTCCTCGACAGGGTTTGGCGTGAATGAGCAGTTCTTC. The rearrangement joins TRBV25-1 to TRBJ2-1; 7 nucleotides agree with TRBD1. Germline-derived CDR1 and CDR2 are MGHDK and SYGVNS. There are 15 residues in the CDR3. The V segment lost 8 bases and the J segment 7 bases; nucleotides outside the gene matches: 14.

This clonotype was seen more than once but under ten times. The chain's CDR3 is CAIKGLAESYEQYF. In DNA, the CDR3 is TGTGCCATCAAGGGACTAGCGGAGTCCTACGAGCAGTACTTC. The chain joins TRBV10-3 to TRBJ2-7, with 11 bases that match TRBD2. Germline-derived CDR1 and CDR2 are ENHRY and SYGVKD. This CDR3 spans 14 amino acids. The V segment lost 7 bases and the J segment 1 base; nucleotides outside the gene matches: 3.

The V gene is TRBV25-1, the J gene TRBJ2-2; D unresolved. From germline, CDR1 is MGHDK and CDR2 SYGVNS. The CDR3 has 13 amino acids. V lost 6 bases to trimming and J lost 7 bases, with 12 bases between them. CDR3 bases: TGTGCCAGCAGCCATGGAGTTGGCGGGGAGCTGTTTTTT. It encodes CASSHGVGGELFF.

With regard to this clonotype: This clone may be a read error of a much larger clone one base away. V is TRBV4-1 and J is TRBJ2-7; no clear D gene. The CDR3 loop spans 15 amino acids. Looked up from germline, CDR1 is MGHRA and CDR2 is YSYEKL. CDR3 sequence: CASSQPGPLSYDQYF. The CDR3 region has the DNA TGCGCCAGCAGCCAACCCGGTCCCCTCTCCTACGACCAGTACTTC.

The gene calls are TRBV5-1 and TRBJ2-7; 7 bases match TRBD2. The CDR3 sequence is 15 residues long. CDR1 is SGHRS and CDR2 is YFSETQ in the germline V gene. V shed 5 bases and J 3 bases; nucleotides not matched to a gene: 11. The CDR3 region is CASSDRGSSVYEQYF. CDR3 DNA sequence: TGCGCCAGCAGTGACCGCGGGAGTTCGGTCTACGAGCAGTACTTC.

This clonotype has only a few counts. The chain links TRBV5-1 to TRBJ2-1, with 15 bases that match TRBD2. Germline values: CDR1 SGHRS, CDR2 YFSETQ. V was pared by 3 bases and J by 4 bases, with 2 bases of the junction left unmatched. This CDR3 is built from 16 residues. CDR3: CASSSGTSGRYNEQFF. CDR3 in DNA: TGCGCCAGCAGCTCGGGGACTAGCGGGAGGTACAATGAGCAGTTCTTC. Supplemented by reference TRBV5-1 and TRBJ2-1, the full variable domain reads KAGVTQTPRYLIKTRGQQVTLSCSPISGHRSVSWYQQTPGQGLQFLFEYFSETQRNKGNFPGRFSGRQFSNSRSEMNVSTLELGDSALYLCASSSGTSGRYNEQFFGPGTRLTVL.

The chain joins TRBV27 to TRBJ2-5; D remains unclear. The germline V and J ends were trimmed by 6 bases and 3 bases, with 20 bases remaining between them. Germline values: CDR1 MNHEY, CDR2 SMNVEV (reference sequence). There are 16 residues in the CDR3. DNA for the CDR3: TGTGCCAGCAGCCCCTACTTTTGGTCGGCCGAAGAGACCCAGTACTTC. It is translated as CASSPYFWSAEETQYF.

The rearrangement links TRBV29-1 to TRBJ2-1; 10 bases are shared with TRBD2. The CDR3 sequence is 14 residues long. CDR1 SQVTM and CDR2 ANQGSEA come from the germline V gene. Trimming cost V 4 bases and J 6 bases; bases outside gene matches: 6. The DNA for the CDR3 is TGCAGCGTTGCCCGGTCTAGCGGGAGCAATGAGCAGTTCTTC. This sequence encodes CSVARSSGSNEQFF.

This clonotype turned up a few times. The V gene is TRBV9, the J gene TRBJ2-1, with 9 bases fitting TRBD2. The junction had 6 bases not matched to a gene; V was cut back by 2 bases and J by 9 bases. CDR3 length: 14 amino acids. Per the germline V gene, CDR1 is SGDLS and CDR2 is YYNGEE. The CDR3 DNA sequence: TGTGCCAGCAGCGTGGGCGGGAGGGCTCTTGAGCAGTTCTTC. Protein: CASSVGGRALEQFF.

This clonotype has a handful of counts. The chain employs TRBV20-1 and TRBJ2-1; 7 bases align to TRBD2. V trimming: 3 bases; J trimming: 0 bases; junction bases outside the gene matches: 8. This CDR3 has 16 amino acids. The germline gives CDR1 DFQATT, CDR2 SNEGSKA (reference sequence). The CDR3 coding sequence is TGCAGTGCTAGGGGGTTGGTAGCGGGCTCCTACAATGAGCAGTTCTTC. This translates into CSARGLVAGSYNEQFF.

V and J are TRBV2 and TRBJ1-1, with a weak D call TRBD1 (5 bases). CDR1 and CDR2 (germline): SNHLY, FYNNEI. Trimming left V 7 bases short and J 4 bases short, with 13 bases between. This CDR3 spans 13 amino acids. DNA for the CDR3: TGTGCCAGCATAGGGGAAAGGGGCACTGAAGCTTTCTTT. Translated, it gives CASIGERGTEAFF.

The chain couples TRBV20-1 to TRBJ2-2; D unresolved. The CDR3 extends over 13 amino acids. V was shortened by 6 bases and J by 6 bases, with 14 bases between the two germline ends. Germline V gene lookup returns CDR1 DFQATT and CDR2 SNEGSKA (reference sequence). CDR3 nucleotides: TGCAGTGCCCGGCATCCTGGTGCCGGGGAGCTGTTTTTT. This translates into CSARHPGAGELFF.

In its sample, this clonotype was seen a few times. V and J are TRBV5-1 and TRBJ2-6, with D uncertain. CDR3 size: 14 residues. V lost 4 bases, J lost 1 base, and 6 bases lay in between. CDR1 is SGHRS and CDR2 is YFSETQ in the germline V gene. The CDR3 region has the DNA TGCGCCAGCAGCCGTACATCTGGGGCCAACGTCCTGACTTTC. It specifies CASSRTSGANVLTF.

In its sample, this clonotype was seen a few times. CDR3 protein: CASSSIDHSQGANYGYTF. The CDR3 bases are TGTGCCAGCAGCTCGATCGATCATTCACAGGGGGCCAACTATGGCTACACCTTC. The genes are TRBV5-4 and TRBJ1-2; 9 nucleotides agree with TRBD1. V was clipped by 3 bases and J by 2 bases; unmatched bases: 14. CDR3 length: 18 residues. CDR1 is SGHNT and CDR2 is YYREEE in the germline V gene (reference sequence).

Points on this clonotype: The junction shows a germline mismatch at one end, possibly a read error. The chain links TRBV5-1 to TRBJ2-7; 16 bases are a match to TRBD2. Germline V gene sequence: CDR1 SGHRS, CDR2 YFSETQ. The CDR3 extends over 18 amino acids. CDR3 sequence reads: CASSRGTSGRAWMYEQCF. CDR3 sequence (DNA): TGCGCCAGCAGCCGAGGGACTAGCGGGAGGGCCTGGATGTACGAGCAGTGCTTC.

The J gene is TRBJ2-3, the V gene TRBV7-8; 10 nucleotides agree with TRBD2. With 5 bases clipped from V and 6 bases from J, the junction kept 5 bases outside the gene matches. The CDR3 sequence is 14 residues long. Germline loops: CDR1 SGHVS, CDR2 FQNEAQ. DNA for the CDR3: TGTGCCAGCAGCCCAGCGGGAGGGGATGATACGCAGTATTTT. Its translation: CASSPAGGDDTQYF.

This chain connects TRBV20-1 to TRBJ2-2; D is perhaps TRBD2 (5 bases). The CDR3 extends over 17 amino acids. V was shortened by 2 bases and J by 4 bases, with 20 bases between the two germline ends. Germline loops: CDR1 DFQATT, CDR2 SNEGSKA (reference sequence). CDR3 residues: CSARPTWAVRGTGELFF. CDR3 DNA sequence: TGCAGTGCTAGACCCACCTGGGCGGTCCGGGGCACCGGGGAGCTGTTTTTT.

For the CDR3, the DNA is TGTGCCACCAGTGGTAAGGGGCGGGGGCCCCAGCATTTT. Encoded protein: CATSGKGRGPQHF. V usage is TRBV24-1 and J usage is TRBJ1-5, with a tentative D call TRBD1 (5 bases). V was clipped by 5 bases and J by 9 bases, with 13 bases between them. The CDR3 has 13 amino acids. CDR1 and CDR2 (germline): KGHDR, SFDVKD.